The sequence of this T cell receptor beta chain was determined in a study of blood T cells in healthy people across ages. General study findings and limits: It was held that the diversity estimates obtained from one million T cells were underestimates. Across the age range, TCR beta diversity per million T cells fell in a roughly linear way.

It was with a sample-barcoded 5' primer and a J-beta primer mix that a second PCR of roughly 7 to 12 cycles was run. Each sample yielded at least 2.5 million CDR3-containing paired-end reads. TCRdb reprocessed the 5' RACE reads with MiXCR, giving one entry per CDR3 protein. This sample carries 1,100,000 or so distinct CDR3 sequences, 45% of them seen once, and the ten largest clones take approximately 20%. This clonotype was seen only once. Antigen specificity is unknown. One end of the junction varies from germline; a read error may be responsible. Germline V lookup: CDR1 LGHDT, CDR2 YNNKEL (reference sequence). The CDR3 consists of 12 residues.

The sequence was obtained from a woman aged 55-69 years in good health. Specimen: blood. The V call is TRBV3-1, the J call TRBJ2-1, with 7 bases aligning to TRBD2. The CDR3 is CAGSQGGTEQFF. CDR3 DNA: TGTGCCGGCAGCCAGGGAGGGACTGAGCAGTTCTTC.